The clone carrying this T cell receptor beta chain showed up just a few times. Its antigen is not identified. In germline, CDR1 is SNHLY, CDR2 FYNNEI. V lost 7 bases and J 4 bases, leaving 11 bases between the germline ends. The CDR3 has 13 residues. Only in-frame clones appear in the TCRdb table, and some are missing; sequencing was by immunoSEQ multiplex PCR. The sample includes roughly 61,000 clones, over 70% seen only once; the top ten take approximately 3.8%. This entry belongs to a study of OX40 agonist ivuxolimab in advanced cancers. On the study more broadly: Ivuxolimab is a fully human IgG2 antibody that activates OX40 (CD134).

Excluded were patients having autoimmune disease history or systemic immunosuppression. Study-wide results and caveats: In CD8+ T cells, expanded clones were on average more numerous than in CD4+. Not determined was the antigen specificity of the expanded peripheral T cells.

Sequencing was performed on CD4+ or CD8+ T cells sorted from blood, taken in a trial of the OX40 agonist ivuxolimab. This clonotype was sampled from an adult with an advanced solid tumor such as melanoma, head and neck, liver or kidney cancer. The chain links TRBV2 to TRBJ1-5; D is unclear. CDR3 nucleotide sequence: TGTGCCAGCAAAGGACGGGAGAATCAGCCCCAGCATTTT. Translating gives CASKGRENQPQHF.